These T cell receptor beta chains were read from a single sample in a study of PD-L1 blockade in urothelial cancer. TCRdb keeps only in-frame clones here, not all; method: immunoSEQ multiplex PCR. Of about 82,000 clones detected, about nine tenths appear once; the ten largest clones hold around 5%. The source material was PBMCs, sampled around atezolizumab (anti-PD-L1) treatment. These receptor sequences come from a woman between 65 and 79 years old with urothelial cancer. CDR3s include the opening cysteine and the closing phenylalanine or tryptophan. D genes are given only for firm matches. Size values are once, few and many counts, or a class for expanded clones, and some rows have none.

d_gene,abundance,v_gene,j_gene,CDR3nt,CDR3aa
-,-,TRBV11-2,TRBJ1-1,TGTGCCAGCAGCTTAGAACGGGACACTGAAGCTTTCTTT,CASSLERDTEAFF
TRBD1,-,TRBV7-9,TRBJ2-7,TGTGCCAGCAGCTTGGGATGGGACAGGCCCGCCGAGCAGTACTTC,CASSLGWDRPAEQYF
-,-,TRBV4-1,TRBJ2-6,TGCGCCAGCAGCCCTTATTTGACCGGGTCTGGGGCCAACGTCCTGACTTTC,CASSPYLTGSGANVLTF
-,-,TRBV5-4,TRBJ2-5,TGTGCCAGCAGCTTGGTAGGGGGGGAAGAGACCCAGTACTTC,CASSLVGGEETQYF
-,few,TRBV10-3,TRBJ2-7,TGTGCCATCGCTCCCAGGGATCGCGAGCAGTACTTC,CAIAPRDREQYF
TRBD2,-,TRBV29-1,TRBJ2-1,TGCAGCGTTGGGGGACTAGCGGGAGGGCCTCTGCAGTTCTTC,CSVGGLAGGPLQFF
-,-,TRBV7-9,TRBJ2-5,TGTGCCAGCAGCTCCCTCAGGGTAGTCCAAGAGACCCAGTACTTC,CASSSLRVVQETQYF
TRBD1,-,TRBV10-3,TRBJ2-7,TGTGCCATCAACAGAGGACAGGCCTCCTACGAGCAGTACTTC,CAINRGQASYEQYF
TRBD2,-,TRBV7-8,TRBJ2-5,TGTGCCAGCAGCTTAGCCGGACTAGCGGGGGTACAAGAGACCCAGTACTTC,CASSLAGLAGVQETQYF
TRBD1,-,TRBV10-3,TRBJ2-4,TGTGCCATCAGTTCATCCGGGACAGGGGACGTTTTTGGCAACATTCAGTACTTC,CAISSSGTGDVFGNIQYF
TRBD1,-,TRBV5-1,TRBJ2-1,TGCGCCAGCAGCAAGGGACAGGACGGGGATGAGCAGTTCTTC,CASSKGQDGDEQFF
TRBD1,-,TRBV13,TRBJ2-7,TGTGCCAGCAGCCGAAGAAGGACAGGGCGGACGTACGAGCAGTACTTC,CASSRRRTGRTYEQYF
-,-,TRBV11-2,TRBJ1-3,TGTGCCAGCAGCTTAGTGCGGCAACTTAACTCTGGAAACACCATATATTTT,CASSLVRQLNSGNTIYF
-,-,TRBV6-1,TRBJ2-2,TGTGCCAGCAGTGAAGCGTACGGTAACACCGGGGAGCTGTTTTTT,CASSEAYGNTGELFF
-,-,TRBV6-5,TRBJ2-7,TGTGCCAGCAGTTACGCGCTTTGGTACGAGCAGTACTTC,CASSYALWYEQYF
-,-,TRBV6-6,TRBJ1-5,TGTGCCAGCAGTTACTGGAGGGAAAATGGCAATCAGCCCCAGCATTTT,CASSYWRENGNQPQHF
-,once,TRBV5-6,TRBJ1-3,TGTGCCAGCAGCTACACGCGGGACTCTGGAAACACCATATATTTT,CASSYTRDSGNTIYF
-,-,TRBV6-6,TRBJ2-7,TGTGCCAGCAGTTATTCTTTACTAGCAGCGTACGAGCAGTACTTC,CASSYSLLAAYEQYF
-,-,TRBV23-1,TRBJ2-7,TGCGCCAGCAGTCAACTCAACAGGGAGAAGGCCTACGAGCAGTACTTC,CASSQLNREKAYEQYF
TRBD2,-,TRBV29-1,TRBJ2-1,TGCAGCGTTGAACGGGGGGTGAGAGACAATGAGCAGTTCTTC,CSVERGVRDNEQFF
TRBD1,-,TRBV27,TRBJ1-4,TGTGCCAGCAGCCCGAAACCGACACAGGGGGCGCGGGAAAAACTGTTTTTT,CASSPKPTQGAREKLFF
-,once,TRBV6-1,TRBJ1-4,TGTGCCAGCAGTGAAATAAAACAGGGATTTAACGAAAAACTGTTTTTT,CASSEIKQGFNEKLFF
TRBD1,-,TRBV9,TRBJ2-3,TGTGCCAGCAGCCCCACACAGGGGCGAATATCAGATACGCAGTATTTT,CASSPTQGRISDTQYF
TRBD1,-,TRBV13,TRBJ1-2,TGTGCCAGCAGCCACCGGACAGGGAGGGGGTATGGCTACACCTTC,CASSHRTGRGYGYTF
-,-,TRBV30,TRBJ1-2,TGTGCCTGGAGTGTATCGGGAGACGCGGGCTACACCTTC,CAWSVSGDAGYTF